This TCR beta chain emerged from a study of regulatory T cells in long-lasting Graves disease. On the study more broadly: By definition, persistent Graves' disease involved antithyroid drugs for over 5 years alongside positive TSH receptor antibodies. Study-level points and caveats: Persistent cases favored TRBV28, TRBJ1-2 and TRBJ2-5. The researchers studied only peripheral blood, not thyroid tissue.

This clonotype was picked up a small number of times. Its antigen is still unknown. Library construction for TCR beta used iRepertoire HTBI primers and Arm-PCR of CDR3 regions. TCRdb reprocessed the multiplex PCR reads with MiXCR, giving one entry per CDR3 protein. The sample contains approximately 440,000 distinct CDR3 sequences, 20% to 25% of which appear only once. The germline CDR1 and CDR2 sequences are GTSNPN and SVGIG (reference sequence). The CDR3 has 13 residues. V was shortened by 2 bases and J by 0 bases, with 8 bases between the two germline ends. Time point specified: persistent/refractory GD, antithyroid drugs over 5 years with positive TRAb. Following extraction of RNA from PBMCs, that RNA was used to make the TCR library. Graves' disease was diagnosed by American Thyroid Association guidelines.

The sequencing here drew on peripheral blood mononuclear cells (PBMCs), taken when the disease was refractory, from a patient treated with antithyroid drugs. The TCR originated in a female donor with Graves disease. The chain couples TRBV30 to TRBJ2-7, with D possibly TRBD1 on 5 matching bases. The CDR3 DNA reads TGTGCCTGGAGTCTGGACAACTCCTACGAGCAGTACTTC. Its translation is CAWSLDNSYEQYF.